Each of the 16 T cell receptor beta chains below was sequenced from the same sample in a study of T cell responses to AZD1222 COVID-19 vaccine. Measured with immunoSEQ multiplex PCR; TCRdb has only the in-frame clones, and not every one. Here the sample spans roughly 120,000 clones, approximately 83% being singletons. The specimen comprised peripheral blood, sampled on day 0 of AZD1222 vaccination. These receptors were taken from an adult in good health.

The V call is TRBV7-9, the J call TRBJ2-7; 7 nucleotides align to TRBD1. CDR1 and CDR2 from the germline V gene are SEHNR and FQNEAQ (reference sequence). This CDR3 contains 13 residues. J gave up 5 bases and V 3 bases, and 4 bases lay outside the gene matches. CDR3 sequence: CASSLTGTHEQYF. The DNA of the CDR3 is TGTGCCAGCAGCTTGACAGGGACCCACGAGCAGTACTTC.

The V call is TRBV19, the J call TRBJ2-2; 9 nucleotides agree with TRBD1. Losses at the gene ends were 5 bases for V and 5 bases for J; bases not matched to a gene: 3. Germline V gene sequence: CDR1 LNHDA, CDR2 SQIVND (reference sequence). The CDR3 has 14 residues. CDR3 bases: TGTGCCAGTAGTGTAGGACAGGGGACCGGGGAGCTGTTTTTT. Residues: CASSVGQGTGELFF.

The rearrangement joins TRBV18 to TRBJ2-7; D not resolved. Germline lookup yields CDR1 KGHSH and CDR2 LQKENI. With 6 bases removed from V and 0 bases from J, the gap between germline ends came to 12 bases. This CDR3 has 14 residues. This CDR3 is CASSQDGFSYEQYF. CDR3 DNA sequence: TGTGCCAGCTCCCAGGACGGATTCTCCTACGAGCAGTACTTC.

The count of this clone is one. V is TRBV18 and J is TRBJ2-3, with D tentatively TRBD2 (6 bases). V dropped 3 bases and J dropped 2 bases, with 12 bases sitting between them. Germline-derived CDR1 and CDR2 are KGHSH and LQKENI. The CDR3 loop spans 15 amino acids. CDR3 sequence (DNA): TGTGCCAGCTCACCGGTCGCGGGAAACACAGATACGCAGTATTTT. Protein product: CASSPVAGNTDTQYF.

The chain employs TRBV6-5 and TRBJ2-7; tentatively, D is TRBD1 (6 bases). V gave up 0 bases and J gave up 0 bases, with 12 bases separating them. Germline assignment: CDR1 MNHEY and CDR2 SVGAGI. CDR3 length: 16 residues. The CDR3 loop is CASSYSWQGHSYEQYF. The CDR3 coding sequence is TGTGCCAGCAGTTACTCGTGGCAGGGACACTCCTACGAGCAGTACTTC.

The chain is built from TRBV5-8 and TRBJ1-2, with D possibly TRBD1 on 5 matching bases. Germline V CDR1 and CDR2: SGHTS, YDEGEE. CDR3 length: 15 residues. V dropped 0 bases and J dropped 4 bases, with 13 bases sitting between them. CDR3 sequence (DNA): TGTGCCAGCAGCTTGGCCGCGGGGGGGGTCTATGGCTACACCTTC. This encodes CASSLAAGGVYGYTF.

This clone was detected a few times. V gene TRBV6-5 combines with J gene TRBJ1-2; weak D call: TRBD1 (5 bases). The germline CDR1 and CDR2 sequences are MNHEY and SVGAGI. Trimming stripped 5 bases from V and 4 bases from J, with 17 bases between. This CDR3 has 15 amino acids. The CDR3 spells CASSPQGTSFYGYTF. CDR3 DNA sequence: TGTGCCAGCAGTCCCCAAGGGACCTCCTTCTATGGCTACACCTTC.

This clone showed up just a few times. This sequence joins TRBV7-2 and TRBJ2-7; D is uncertain. V gave up 5 bases and J gave up 2 bases, with 22 bases separating them. The CDR3 spans 17 residues. In germline, CDR1 is SGHTA, CDR2 FQGNSA. The CDR3 DNA sequence: TGTGCCAGCAGCCAAATACCTAGGACCCGACGTACCTACGAGCAGTACTTC. This encodes CASSQIPRTRRTYEQYF.

This clone was seen more than once but under ten times. V usage is TRBV10-3 and J usage is TRBJ2-7, with D possibly TRBD2 on 5 matching bases. From germline, CDR1 is ENHRY and CDR2 SYGVKD. CDR3 length equals 13 residues. Trimming pared 8 bases from V and 6 bases from J, leaving 17 bases between. The chain's CDR3 is CAISAVLVGEQYF. CDR3 sequence (DNA): TGTGCCATCTCAGCGGTTCTCGTAGGCGAGCAGTACTTC.

This clone was counted once. The chain combines TRBV5-1 with TRBJ2-2, with D possibly matching TRBD2 (6 bases). V dropped 0 bases and J dropped 0 bases, with 9 bases sitting between them. CDR3 length: 16 residues. Germline lookup yields CDR1 SGHRS and CDR2 YFSETQ. CDR3 in DNA: TGCGCCAGCAGCTTGGCCGGCGGGGCGAACACCGGGGAGCTGTTTTTT. Its translation: CASSLAGGANTGELFF.

This clone has only a few counts. V is TRBV7-2 and J is TRBJ2-1; 7 positions agree with TRBD2. This CDR3 contains 12 residues. Trimming cost V 4 bases and J 10 bases; bases outside gene matches: 4. Looked up from germline, CDR1 is SGHTA and CDR2 is FQGNSA. DNA of the CDR3: TGTGCCAGCAGCTGGCTGGGGGGGGAGCAGTTCTTC. Residues: CASSWLGGEQFF.

This sequence joins TRBV5-6 and TRBJ1-1, with 9 bases identical to TRBD1. This CDR3 is 15 amino acids long. V lost 4 bases to trimming and J lost 3 bases; unmatched junction nucleotides: 7. CDR1 SGHDT and CDR2 YYEEEE come from the germline V gene. The CDR3 DNA sequence: TGTGCCAGCAGCCCTGGACAGGGGATTTACACTGAAGCTTTCTTT. Translating gives CASSPGQGIYTEAFF.

This clone was recorded only once. V is TRBV6-1 and J is TRBJ2-2; no firm D call. Trimming cost V 2 bases and J 1 base, with 5 bases left between them. The germline gives CDR1 MNHNS, CDR2 SASEGT. The CDR3 loop spans 14 amino acids. As DNA, the CDR3 is TGTGCCAGCAGTGAAATCAGGAACACCGGGGAGCTGTTTTTT. This sequence encodes CASSEIRNTGELFF.

The chain recombines TRBV7-9 with TRBJ1-1; D is uncertain. Trimming stripped 4 bases from V and 0 bases from J, with 6 bases between. Germline V gene data show CDR1 as SEHNR and CDR2 as FQNEAQ (reference sequence). The CDR3 is made up of 13 amino acids. CDR3 sequence (DNA): TGTGCCAGCAGCTCGGAAATGAACACTGAAGCTTTCTTT. Translation gives CASSSEMNTEAFF.

In DNA, the CDR3 is TGCGCCAGCAGCTTACTAGCGGGTCAGGAGACCCAGTACTTC. Protein: CASSLLAGQETQYF. V gene TRBV5-1 combines with J gene TRBJ2-5, with 9 bases matching TRBD2. CDR3 length: 14 amino acids. The V gene end was trimmed by 2 bases and the J gene end by 5 bases; junction bases not matched to a gene: 4. Germline lookup yields CDR1 SGHRS and CDR2 YFSETQ.

The J gene is TRBJ1-1, the V gene TRBV11-3, with D uncertain. The ends were cut back, 5 bases at V and 2 bases at J, with 6 bases in the middle. The CDR3 is 12 amino acids. Germline loops: CDR1 SGHNT, CDR2 YENEEA. The CDR3 sequence is CASSPHNTEAFF. The CDR3 nucleotides read TGTGCCAGCAGCCCACACAACACTGAAGCTTTCTTT.